This TCR beta chain comes out of a study of T-cell memory formation after mild COVID-19. This clonotype was observed a handful of times. The CDR3 loop spans 16 amino acids. Germline-derived CDR1 and CDR2 are SGHRS and YFSETQ. Trimming stripped 1 base from V and 0 bases from J, with 11 bases between. Using its own MiXCR run on the 5' RACE reads, TCRdb lists one record per CDR3 protein. Among about 360,000 distinct CDR3 sequences listed, 10% to 15% were seen once. Sequences were obtained from PBMCs or a T cell subset sorted from them (not recorded which). The clonotype was recovered from a young man who had mild COVID-19 (a few samples of this study predate the infection). Cell type and time point are not known. The rearrangement links TRBV5-1 to TRBJ2-1; no clear D gene. Here the CDR3 reads CASSLLPAGSYNEQFF. CDR3 nucleotide sequence: TGCGCCAGCAGCTTGCTCCCGGCAGGCTCCTACAATGAGCAGTTCTTC.